This TCR beta chain was profiled in a study of OX40 agonist ivuxolimab in advanced cancers. Study background: Patients were dosed intravenously with ivuxolimab at 0.01 to 10 mg/kg every 2 weeks. Three patients showed partial responses: one hepatocellular carcinoma and two cutaneous melanoma cases.

This clone was detected only a few times. Clones were read by immunoSEQ multiplex PCR, and TCRdb kept only the in-frame ones, dropping some. Of fewer than 100,000 clones listed, 65% to 90% are singletons. Germline V gene sequence: CDR1 MDHEN, CDR2 SYDVKM. The CDR3 runs 11 residues. The trim removed 5 bases at V and 12 bases at J, leaving 4 bases unmatched. Specimen: CD4+ or CD8+ T cells sorted from blood, collected in a trial of the OX40 agonist ivuxolimab. This receptor was identified in an adult with an advanced solid tumor such as melanoma, head and neck, liver or kidney cancer. This chain uses TRBV28 with TRBJ2-1; 7 nucleotides agree with TRBD1. The DNA for the CDR3 is TGTGCCAGCAGTGGGACAGTTGGGCAGTTCTTC. It codes for CASSGTVGQFF.